The entry below describes one T cell receptor beta chain. A few counts support this clonotype. Its antigen is unknown. Base qualities are not recorded, but no much larger clone differs from it by a single base. From cysteine to phenylalanine, the CDR3 is 13 amino acids long. The kept DNA is CDR3 alone, 39 bases in frame from the first base. A distance of 15 bases separates the germline ends of V and J, which lose 7 bases and 5 bases respectively. TCRdb records Illumina MiSeq as the sequencer. The public sequencing data were trimmed at Q25 with fastp and processed into clonotypes with MiXCR by TCRdb, which kept only in-frame beta chains. A single entry per CDR3 protein holds the most common genes and DNA from its merged rows. For this sample the table gives around 10,000 distinct CDR3 sequences, of which 19% were detected only once. The ten largest clones represent less than 2% of the sample. This sample stems from a study of liver allograft versus peripheral blood T cells (dated by TCRdb to 2020 to 2022). About the study as a whole: The study compared the T cell receptor repertoires present in transplanted livers with the repertoires present in the peripheral blood of liver transplant recipients. Points the paper makes about the study in general: According to the report, the T cell receptor repertoires detected in peripheral blood were different from the repertoires found inside liver allografts.

The chain couples TRBV12-3 or TRBV12-4 to TRBJ2-7; 5 matching bases give a weak D call of TRBD1. The receptor's source is a human patient who had a liver transplant. The graft donor may be the source of some T cells after a transplant. The CDR3 sequence is CASTEGHFHEQYF. The sequence in DNA is TGTGCCAGCACCGAAGGACACTTCCACGAGCAGTACTTC.